This T cell receptor (beta chain) was observed in a study of cytomegalovirus exposure and HLA in healthy donors. In the study overall: From roughly 180 million T cells, an earlier analysis saw 110 million or so unique TCR beta sequences. Genotyping showed about 80% of some 400 donors falling in the Caucasian-associated ancestry cluster. Study-wide points: Sequencing likely generated an artifact that appeared as a cluster of highly shared sequence variants.

For this clone: The antigen is unknown.

In the PCR, 60 Vbeta and 13 Jbeta primers were used. Sequencing used immunoSEQ multiplex PCR; TCRdb keeps in-frame clones, though not all of them. The sample has around 140,000 clones. At sampling all donors were nominally healthy, likely with unrecorded immune exposures. The V gene's germline CDR1 is SNHLY and CDR2 FYNNEI. The CDR3 is 16 amino acids. V was shortened by 8 bases and J by 0 bases, with 17 bases between the two germline ends. The chain has TRBV2 and TRBJ2-4; unclear D gene. This TCR came from a woman aged 35 to 49 in good health and CMV-seronegative. The sample consisted of PBMCs. The CDR3 loop is CASGIRHKLAKNIQYF. The CDR3 nucleotides read TGTGCCAGCGGAATTCGACACAAACTAGCCAAAAACATTCAGTACTTC.